This entry describes one T cell receptor beta chain. Its cognate antigen is unknown. MiXCR was run by TCRdb on the 5' RACE reads, yielding one entry per CDR3 protein. This sample carries around 250,000 distinct CDR3 sequences, over 15% of them seen once, and the ten largest clones take 22%. The germline CDR1 and CDR2 sequences are KGHDR and SFDVKD. The CDR3 extends over 16 amino acids. The J segment lost 4 bases and the V segment lost 3 bases, leaving 10 bases of the junction unmatched. This sample is drawn from a study of T-cell memory formation after mild COVID-19. Whole-study results and caveats: Later expanders leaned toward CD4+, whereas clones contracting from day 15 to 85 were balanced CD4/CD8.

This clonotype was sampled from a man between 18 and 29 years old who had mild COVID-19 (a few samples of this study predate the infection). Cell type and time point are not known. This rearrangement joins TRBV24-1 to TRBJ1-2; 7 bases map to TRBD1. Sequencing was done on a sample of PBMCs or a T cell subset sorted from them (not recorded which). CDR3 in amino acids: CATSDPDRAMAYGYTF. In DNA form, the CDR3 reads TGTGCCACCAGTGATCCCGACAGGGCCATGGCCTATGGCTACACCTTC.